Below are 31 T cell receptor beta chains sequenced from a single sample in a study of beta chain features in type 1 diabetes listed by TCRdb under 2018. Receptors were amplified or captured by the immunoSEQ multiplex PCR assay. The High Capacity cDNA Reverse Transcription Kit was used to reverse transcribe all of the isolated RNA, meaning that expressed TCRB transcripts were what got sequenced. TCRdb carries this immuneACCESS record with in-frame sequences only. Its versions omit some clonotypes, under half of them owing to an unresolved V gene in the studies checked, with the rest unexplained. Across this sample there are 200,000 to 250,000 clones, with roughly 30% seen only once. The ten biggest clones cover 3.5% to 4.5% of the sample. The material sequenced was central memory CD4+ T cells from blood. The receptors were gathered from a young man in good health.

The J gene is TRBJ2-7, the V gene TRBV19; tentative D call: TRBD2 (5 bases). The CDR3 has 12 residues. Per the germline V gene, CDR1 is LNHDA and CDR2 is SQIVND (reference sequence). Trimming took 5 bases from V and 5 from J, leaving 10 bases between them. The DNA of the CDR3 is TGTGCCAGTAGTCTAGCTGGCAACGAGCAGTACTTC. It is translated as CASSLAGNEQYF.

The V gene is TRBV29-1, the J gene TRBJ2-5; D uncertain. The ends were cut back, 4 bases at V and 4 bases at J, with 13 bases in the middle. There are 13 residues in the CDR3. The V gene's germline CDR1 is SQVTM and CDR2 ANQGSEA. DNA for the CDR3: TGCAGCGTTGGAGTGACATTTGGAGAGACCCAGTACTTC. This encodes CSVGVTFGETQYF. Using reference TRBV29-1 and TRBJ2-5 for the parts outside the CDR3, the full variable domain is SAVISQKPSRDICQRGTSLTIQCQVDSQVTMMFWYRQQPGQSLTLIATANQGSEATYESGFVIDKFPISRPNLTFSTLTVSNMSPEDSSIYLCSVGVTFGETQYFGPGTRLLVL.

This clone has a handful of counts. The V call is TRBV2, the J call TRBJ2-6, with 9 positions matching TRBD1. The V gene end was trimmed by 6 bases and the J gene end by 2 bases; junction bases not matched to a gene: 11. This CDR3 region has 18 residues. Per the germline V gene, CDR1 is SNHLY and CDR2 is FYNNEI. DNA for the CDR3: TGTGCCAGCAGAAGCCCTGGACAGGGGAATGCTGGGGCCAACGTCCTGACTTTC. Translated, it gives CASRSPGQGNAGANVLTF.

This clone showed up just a few times. V and J are TRBV2 and TRBJ2-2; weak D call: TRBD1 (6 bases). The V end lost 6 bases, the J end lost 0 bases, and 11 bases lay between the germline ends. This CDR3 spans 15 amino acids. From germline, CDR1 is SNHLY and CDR2 FYNNEI. CDR3 in amino acids: CASRGTTANTGELFF. The CDR3 DNA sequence: TGTGCCAGCAGAGGGACAACTGCGAACACCGGGGAGCTGTTTTTT.

The chain has TRBV6-6 and TRBJ2-5, with TRBD1 matching 7 bases. The V gene end was trimmed by 8 bases and the J gene end by 1 base; junction bases not matched to a gene: 10. Germline assignment: CDR1 MNHNY and CDR2 SVGAGI (reference sequence). The CDR3 has 15 amino acids. CDR3 coding DNA: TGTGCCAGCGCTCTCCTACGGACAGGCCAAGAGACCCAGTACTTC. Encoded protein: CASALLRTGQETQYF.

This clone occurred a few times. The genes are TRBV7-2 and TRBJ2-7, with unresolved D. CDR1 and CDR2 from the germline V gene are SGHTA and FQGNSA. Trimming left V 2 bases short and J 7 bases short, with 12 bases between. CDR3 length: 13 residues. CDR3 nucleotide sequence: TGTGCCAGCAGCTTAAGGACCCAAGGAGAGCAGTACTTC. It encodes CASSLRTQGEQYF.

This clone was recorded a few times. V gene TRBV7-2 combines with J gene TRBJ2-7; a weak D match, TRBD1 (5 bases). The CDR3 covers 14 residues. V was clipped by 5 bases and J by 6 bases, with 17 bases between them. CDR1 is SGHTA, CDR2 FQGNSA, per germline. For the CDR3, the DNA is TGTGCCAGCAGCCTCCGGATTTTGCAGGGCGAGCAGTACTTC. Translation: CASSLRILQGEQYF.

The chain recombines TRBV11-2 with TRBJ2-2; D uncertain. In germline, CDR1 is SGHAT, CDR2 FQNNGV. This CDR3 is built from 13 residues. V was trimmed by 0 bases and J by 6 bases, leaving 5 bases between them. In nucleotides, the CDR3 is TGTGCCAGCAGCTTAGATTCCCCCGGGGAGCTGTTTTTT. Protein sequence: CASSLDSPGELFF.

This clone was counted a few times. V and J are TRBV30 and TRBJ1-2; 7 bases match TRBD1. This CDR3 has 14 amino acids. Germline V gene lookup returns CDR1 GTSNPN and CDR2 SVGIG (reference sequence). J was trimmed by 6 bases and V by 4 bases; bases with no gene match: 11. CDR3 sequence (DNA): TGTGCCTGGATGGCCACAGGGGTTCTACATGGCTACACCTTC. Translation: CAWMATGVLHGYTF.

The V call is TRBV29-1, the J call TRBJ1-1, with 8 positions matching TRBD1. V lost 7 bases to trimming and J lost 5 bases; unmatched junction nucleotides: 6. This CDR3 contains 12 residues. Germline CDR1 reads SQVTM; CDR2 reads ANQGSEA. CDR3 coding DNA: TGCAGCGCTGGACAGGGTGGGACTGAAGCTTTCTTT. The encoded protein is CSAGQGGTEAFF.

This chain uses TRBV30 with TRBJ2-1; TRBD2 matches at 8 bases. From germline, CDR1 is GTSNPN and CDR2 SVGIG (reference sequence). The CDR3 extends over 14 amino acids. With V trimmed by 4 bases and J by 2 bases, 4 bases remained unmatched. CDR3 DNA: TGTGCCTGGACCAAGCGGGGGCCCTACAATGAGCAGTTCTTC. Encoded protein: CAWTKRGPYNEQFF.

This clone was observed a handful of times. In DNA form, the CDR3 reads TGCGCCAGCAGCCAACGGGGACTAGAATCAGATACGCAGTATTTT. Translating it yields CASSQRGLESDTQYF. The J gene is TRBJ2-3, the V gene TRBV4-3; 8 bases are shared with TRBD2. The CDR3 covers 15 residues. The germline V gene encodes CDR1 LGHNA and CDR2 YSLEER. The junction had 5 bases not matched to a gene; V was cut back by 2 bases and J by 4 bases.

V is TRBV19 and J is TRBJ1-2; 9 bases agree with TRBD1. The CDR3 consists of 12 residues. The junction had 3 bases not matched to a gene; V was cut back by 4 bases and J by 9 bases. CDR1 and CDR2 from the germline V gene are LNHDA and SQIVND (reference sequence). CDR3 region: CASSRTGESYTF. The CDR3 region has the DNA TGTGCCAGTAGTAGGACAGGGGAAAGCTACACCTTC.

The genes are TRBV18 and TRBJ2-7; 14 nucleotides match TRBD2. From germline, CDR1 is KGHSH and CDR2 LQKENI. V trimming: 3 bases; J trimming: 9 bases; junction bases outside the gene matches: 10. The CDR3 sequence is 16 residues long. The CDR3 region is CASSPQPGLAGVGQYF. The CDR3 DNA is TGTGCCAGCTCACCCCAACCGGGACTAGCGGGAGTAGGGCAGTACTTC.

In its sample, this clone was seen a few times. This chain joins TRBV30 and TRBJ2-7; D might be TRBD1 (6 bases). In germline, CDR1 is GTSNPN, CDR2 SVGIG (reference sequence). The CDR3 totals 13 residues. V lost 2 bases and J lost 2, with 10 bases in between. In nucleotides, the CDR3 is TGTGCCTGGAGTACAGGGTCTACCTACGAGCAGTACTTC. It is translated as CAWSTGSTYEQYF.

The rearrangement uses TRBV7-2 and TRBJ2-4, with TRBD2 identical over 10 bases. This CDR3 spans 15 amino acids. Unmatched junction bases numbered 4, after V lost 0 bases and J lost 8 bases. From germline, CDR1 is SGHTA and CDR2 FQGNSA. The CDR3 DNA follows: TGTGCCAGCAGCTTAGCCTCGGGGACTAGCGACATTCAGTACTTC. It is translated as CASSLASGTSDIQYF.

This clone was counted between two and nine times. This chain's CDR3 is CSVAGTGELFF. The DNA for the CDR3 is TGCAGCGTTGCGGGGACCGGGGAGCTGTTTTTT. The V gene is TRBV29-1, the J gene TRBJ2-2; tentative D call: TRBD2 (5 bases). The germline V gene has CDR1 SQVTM and CDR2 ANQGSEA. Trimming shortened V by 4 bases and J by 5 bases, and 5 bases separated the two germline ends. The CDR3 has 11 residues.

The rearrangement uses TRBV29-1 and TRBJ2-7; TRBD1 aligns across 7 bases. The CDR3 runs 12 residues. J was trimmed by 6 bases and V by 7 bases; bases with no gene match: 9. Germline V gene lookup returns CDR1 SQVTM and CDR2 ANQGSEA. The CDR3 sequence: CSAITGVGEQYF. In DNA, the CDR3 is TGCAGCGCTATTACAGGGGTGGGCGAGCAGTACTTC.

Turning to this clone: A far larger clone lies a single base away; this is likely a read error. The V and J genes are TRBV29-1 and TRBJ2-7; the D gene could be TRBD1 or TRBD2 (5 bases each). Germline V gives CDR1 SQVTM, CDR2 ANQGSEA. This CDR3 has 11 amino acids. The V gene lost 7 bases and the J gene lost 6 bases, with 13 bases spanning the gap. The CDR3 nucleotides read TGCAGCGCTGGAGGACAAATCGAGCAGTACTTC. Residues: CSAGGQIEQYF.

This clone was seen a handful of times. The V call is TRBV29-1, the J call TRBJ2-1; 8 bases map to TRBD2. The CDR3 totals 13 residues. Germline trimming cut 8 bases from V and 0 bases from J; bases unmatched to any gene: 3. Germline CDR1 reads SQVTM; CDR2 reads ANQGSEA. CDR3 protein: CSHGLASYNEQFF. As DNA, the CDR3 is TGCAGCCACGGACTAGCCTCCTACAATGAGCAGTTCTTC.

The CDR3 here is CASSAYETGELFF. The CDR3 bases are TGTGCCAGCAGCGCCTACGAGACCGGGGAGCTGTTTTTT. The gene calls are TRBV7-9 and TRBJ2-2; D is ambiguous. V shed 5 bases and J shed 5 bases, with 9 bases lying between them. The CDR3 runs 13 residues. The germline CDR1 and CDR2 sequences are SEHNR and FQNEAQ (reference sequence).

The chain carries TRBV6-6 and TRBJ2-7, with a weak D call TRBD1 (6 bases). The CDR3 runs to 15 residues. The V end was cut by 0 bases, the J end by 0 bases, with 9 bases between. Germline V lookup: CDR1 MNHNY, CDR2 SVGAGI (reference sequence). The CDR3 is CASSYSVDSSYEQYF. For the CDR3, the DNA is TGTGCCAGCAGTTACTCGGTGGACAGCTCCTACGAGCAGTACTTC.

V usage is TRBV4-3 and J usage is TRBJ1-1, with D perhaps TRBD1 (5 bases). V gave up 11 bases and J gave up 5 bases, with 12 bases separating them. Germline V gives CDR1 LGHNA, CDR2 YSLEER. The CDR3 totals 11 residues. CDR3 coding DNA: TGCGCCGCCGGGGGGAGGACTGAAGCTTTCTTT. This sequence encodes CAAGGRTEAFF.

The CDR3 loop is CASSQDGLAREQYF. CDR3 in DNA: TGCGCCAGCAGCCAAGACGGACTAGCGCGGGAGCAGTACTTC. The chain uses TRBV4-3 and TRBJ2-7, with TRBD2 matching over 9 bases. Per the germline V gene, CDR1 is LGHNA and CDR2 is YSLEER. The CDR3 is 14 residues long. The junction had 4 bases not matched to a gene; V was cut back by 0 bases and J by 7 bases.

The table lists this clone with a few counts. This chain links TRBV7-2 with TRBJ2-7; TRBD2 agrees at 8 bases. The CDR3 extends over 14 amino acids. V shed 4 bases and J 5 bases; nucleotides not matched to a gene: 7. Germline assignment: CDR1 SGHTA and CDR2 FQGNSA. The CDR3 loop reads CASSSTSGRDEQYF. CDR3 in DNA: TGTGCCAGCAGCTCTACTAGCGGCAGGGACGAGCAGTACTTC.

The chain employs TRBV20-1 and TRBJ2-1; either TRBD1 or TRBD2 may fit D (5 bases each). V shed 6 bases and J shed 13 bases, with 16 bases lying between them. Germline V lookup: CDR1 DFQATT, CDR2 SNEGSKA (reference sequence). CDR3 length equals 11 residues. The DNA of the CDR3 is TGCAGTGCATGGGACGCCCCAGAACAGTTCTTC. Translating it yields CSAWDAPEQFF.

The chain couples TRBV5-4 to TRBJ2-5; D possibly corresponds to TRBD2 (6 bases). The V end was cut by 2 bases, the J end by 2 bases, with 10 bases between. Per the germline V gene, CDR1 is SGHNT and CDR2 is YYREEE (reference sequence). There are 14 residues in the CDR3. CDR3 sequence: CASSLPRGQETQYF. CDR3 nucleotides: TGTGCCAGCAGCTTACCTCGGGGGCAAGAGACCCAGTACTTC.

The chain uses TRBV30 and TRBJ2-3; no firm D call. V was cut by 2 bases and J by 6 bases, with 9 bases left in between. This CDR3 region has 12 residues. Germline assignment: CDR1 GTSNPN and CDR2 SVGIG (reference sequence). As DNA, the CDR3 is TGTGCCTGGAGTCCGTCTAGGGATACGCAGTATTTT. This translates into CAWSPSRDTQYF.

In its sample, this clone was seen a few times. The gene calls are TRBV30 and TRBJ2-2; D uncertain. In germline, CDR1 is GTSNPN, CDR2 SVGIG (reference sequence). The CDR3 runs to 13 residues. V gave up 4 bases and J gave up 1 base, with 7 bases separating them. This CDR3 reads CAWMHRNTGELFF. For the CDR3, the DNA is TGTGCCTGGATGCATCGGAACACCGGGGAGCTGTTTTTT.

This clone occurred a few times. This chain joins TRBV5-8 and TRBJ2-7; weak D call: TRBD2 (6 bases). The germline gives CDR1 SGHTS, CDR2 YDEGEE. V was clipped by 0 bases and J by 4 bases, with 11 bases between them. This CDR3 is 14 amino acids long. The CDR3 loop reads CASSLAGGIYEQYF. For the CDR3, the DNA is TGTGCCAGCAGCTTGGCCGGGGGTATATACGAGCAGTACTTC.

The chain recombines TRBV5-1 with TRBJ2-1; 8 nucleotides align to TRBD1. Germline V gives CDR1 SGHRS, CDR2 YFSETQ. The CDR3 consists of 16 residues. Trimming took 0 bases from V and 6 from J; bases not matched to a gene: 8. The CDR3 DNA is TGCGCCAGCAGCTTGGGAGGACAGGGAATTTTCAATGAGCAGTTCTTC. Its translation is CASSLGGQGIFNEQFF.